This T cell receptor beta chain derives from a study of shared clonotypes between healthy human individuals. Whole-study findings and limits: Relative to their counterparts shared across all four donors, non-shared clonotypes exhibited diminished generation probabilities.

This clone was seen more than once but under ten times. The antigen is undetermined. Donation came from healthy HIV-negative adults that had no recent acute infections or vaccinations. Trimming cost V 8 bases and J 8 bases; bases outside gene matches: 9. There are 13 residues in the CDR3. Germline assignment: CDR1 SQVTM and CDR2 ANQGSEA. The repertoire was sequenced with immunoSEQ multiplex PCR; TCRdb's copy has only in-frame clones and lacks some. The table lists about 320,000 clones, more than 75% of them singletons. The receptor comes from a man between 18 and 29 years old in good health. The sequenced material came from memory CD8+ T cells sorted from blood. Described subset: CD45RO+ cells pooled with CCR7-negative TemRA cells. This chain uses TRBV29-1 with TRBJ2-1; 10 bases are a match to TRBD2. The CDR3 region has the DNA TGCAGCCTCCCCAGCGGGAGGGGCGATGAGCAGTTCTTC. This gives the protein CSLPSGRGDEQFF.